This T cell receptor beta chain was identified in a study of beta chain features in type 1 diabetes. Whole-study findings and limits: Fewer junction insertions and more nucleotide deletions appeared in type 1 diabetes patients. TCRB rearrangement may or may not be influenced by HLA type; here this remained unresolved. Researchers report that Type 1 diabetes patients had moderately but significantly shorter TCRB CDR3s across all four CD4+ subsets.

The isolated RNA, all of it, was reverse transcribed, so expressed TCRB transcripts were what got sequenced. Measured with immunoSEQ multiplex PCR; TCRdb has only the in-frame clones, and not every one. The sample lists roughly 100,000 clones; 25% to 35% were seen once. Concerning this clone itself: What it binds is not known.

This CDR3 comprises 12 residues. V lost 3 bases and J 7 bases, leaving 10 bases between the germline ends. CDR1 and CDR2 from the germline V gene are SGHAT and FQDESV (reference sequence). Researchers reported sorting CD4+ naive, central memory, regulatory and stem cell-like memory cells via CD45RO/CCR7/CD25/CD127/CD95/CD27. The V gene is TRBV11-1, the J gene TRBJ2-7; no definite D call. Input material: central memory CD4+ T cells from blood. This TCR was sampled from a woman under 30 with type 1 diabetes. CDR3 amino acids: CASSFGRSEQYF. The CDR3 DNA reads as TGTGCCAGCAGCTTCGGCCGGAGTGAGCAGTACTTC. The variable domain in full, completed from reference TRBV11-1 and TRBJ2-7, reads EAEVAQSPRYKITEKSQAVAFWCDPISGHATLYWYRQILGQGPELLVQFQDESVVDDSQLPKDRFSAERLKGVDSTLKIQPAELGDSAMYLCASSFGRSEQYFGPGTRLTVT.